Shown below are 15 T cell receptor beta chains from a single sample sequenced in a study of cytomegalovirus exposure and HLA in healthy donors (dated by TCRdb to the late 2010s). Library prep was done by the immunoSEQ multiplex PCR assay. A mixture of 60 forward primers for TCR Vbeta segments and 13 reverse primers for TCR Jbeta segments was used in the multiplex PCR. Imported from immuneACCESS, the table was reduced by TCRdb to in-frame sequences with V and J called. These copies leave out some clones; in studies compared against another copy, an unresolved V gene accounts for under half, and the cause of the remainder is not known. This sample lists tens of thousands of clones; about two thirds were detected once. The ten largest make up 15% to 20% of the sample. What was sequenced was PBMCs. These receptors were obtained from a man between 35 and 55 years old in good health and CMV-seropositive.

Points on this clone: At one end the junction does not follow the germline gene, possibly because of a read error. The J gene is TRBJ1-2, the V gene TRBV7-9, with D hard to call. The CDR3 is 13 residues long. In germline, CDR1 is SEHNR, CDR2 FQNEAQ (reference sequence). CDR3 bases: TGTTCCAGCAGCCCCCATCCCGGCTATGGCTACACCTTC. Translation gives CSSSPHPGYGYTF. Combining the CDR3 with reference TRBV7-9 and TRBJ1-2 gives the whole variable domain DTGVSQNPRHKITKRGQNVTFRCDPISEHNRLYWYRQTLGQGPEFLTYFQNEAQLEKSRLLSDRFSAERPKGSFSTLEIQRTEQGDSAMYLCSSSPHPGYGYTFGSGTRLTVV.

The chain combines TRBV30 with TRBJ1-4; tentative D call: TRBD1 (5 bases). With 5 bases removed from V and 8 bases from J, the gap between germline ends came to 15 bases. The CDR3 runs to 13 residues. CDR1 is GTSNPN, CDR2 SVGIG, per germline (reference sequence). CDR3 sequence reads: CAWAQNRGEKLFF. In nucleotides, the CDR3 is TGTGCCTGGGCTCAAAACCGGGGGGAAAAACTGTTTTTT.

This clone was observed a few times. V usage is TRBV4-3 and J usage is TRBJ1-1; D possibly corresponds to TRBD1 (5 bases). The CDR3 covers 15 residues. Trimming removed 0 bases at V and 3 bases at J, with 11 bases between. Germline CDR1 and CDR2: LGHNA and YSLEER. The CDR3, as DNA: TGCGCCAGCAGCCAAGATCGGGGGTTGGACACTGAAGCTTTCTTT. Translated, it gives CASSQDRGLDTEAFF.

The chain employs TRBV7-2 and TRBJ1-1, with 7 bases that match TRBD1. This CDR3 region has 16 residues. Trimming at V came to 1 base and at J to 1 base, leaving 6 bases not matched to a gene. Germline V gives CDR1 SGHTA, CDR2 FQGNSA. The CDR3 spells CASSLVGGGTNTEAFF. The CDR3 bases are TGTGCCAGCAGCTTAGTAGGGGGCGGGACGAACACTGAAGCTTTCTTT. The variable domain in full, completed from reference TRBV7-2 and TRBJ1-1, reads GAGVSQSPSNKVTEKGKDVELRCDPISGHTALYWYRQSLGQGLEFLIYFQGNSAPDKSGLPSDRFSAERTGGSVSTLTIQRTQQEDSAVYLCASSLVGGGTNTEAFFGQGTRLTVV.

The V and J genes are TRBV11-3 and TRBJ2-7; TRBD2 aligns across 11 bases. Looked up from germline, CDR1 is SGHNT and CDR2 is YENEEA. The CDR3 has 17 residues. V gave up 0 bases and J gave up 1 base; unmatched junction bases: 5. The CDR3 loop reads CASSLDIRLAGSYEQYF. In DNA form, the CDR3 reads TGTGCCAGCAGCTTAGATATTAGACTAGCGGGATCCTACGAGCAGTACTTC.

V gene TRBV18 combines with J gene TRBJ2-7; 8 nucleotides match TRBD1. V shed 4 bases and J 0 bases; nucleotides not matched to a gene: 5. The CDR3 length is 15 residues. The germline V gene encodes CDR1 KGHSH and CDR2 LQKENI. The CDR3 loop reads CASSHRDRSSYEQYF. CDR3 DNA: TGTGCCAGCTCACACCGGGACAGGAGCTCCTACGAGCAGTACTTC.

This chain uses TRBV11-1 with TRBJ2-5; weak D call: TRBD2 (5 bases). The end of the DNA is better explained by TRBJ2-7, so the J call may be wrong. The CDR3 spans 14 residues. Germline V gene data show CDR1 as SGHAT and CDR2 as FQDESV (reference sequence). In DNA form, the CDR3 reads TGTGCCAGCAGCCCCCAGGACCGGGGATACGAGCAGTACTTC. Translation: CASSPQDRGYEQYF.

The chain couples TRBV27 to TRBJ1-1; possible D gene TRBD1, 5 bases. The CDR3 totals 13 residues. V lost 7 bases and J lost 10, with 19 bases in between. Germline values: CDR1 MNHEY, CDR2 SMNVEV (reference sequence). The CDR3 DNA follows: TGTGCCAGCAACCCCACTCAGGGCCTCGGAGCTTTCTTT. It specifies CASNPTQGLGAFF.

The chain couples TRBV30 to TRBJ1-2; a possible D gene is TRBD1 (5 bases). This CDR3 is 13 amino acids long. Germline V gene sequence: CDR1 GTSNPN, CDR2 SVGIG (reference sequence). V dropped 2 bases and J dropped 7 bases, with 14 bases sitting between them. CDR3 coding DNA: TGTGCCTGGAGTACGACAGTTCCCGCTGGCTACACCTTC. Translation gives CAWSTTVPAGYTF.

In DNA, the CDR3 is TGTGCCAGTACTCCGGGACAGGGTCGCGCTTTCTTT. Translating it yields CASTPGQGRAFF. V and J are TRBV27 and TRBJ1-1; 9 bases line up with TRBD1. V was pared by 9 bases and J by 11 bases, with 10 bases of the junction left unmatched. Germline loops: CDR1 MNHEY, CDR2 SMNVEV (reference sequence). The CDR3 runs 12 residues.

V is TRBV19 and J is TRBJ1-3; possible D gene TRBD1, 5 bases. The germline CDR1 and CDR2 sequences are LNHDA and SQIVND (reference sequence). V lost 10 bases to trimming and J lost 0 bases, with 16 bases between them. CDR3 length: 15 residues. The CDR3 DNA reads as TGTGCCACCACTGCCTGGGGGGGCTCTGGAAACACCATATATTTT. Protein: CATTAWGGSGNTIYF.

The genes are TRBV5-5 and TRBJ1-5; D might be TRBD1 (6 bases). V shed 4 bases and J shed 0 bases, with 11 bases lying between them. Germline assignment: CDR1 SGHKS and CDR2 YYEKEE (reference sequence). This CDR3 has 15 amino acids. CDR3: CASSVGQSSNQPQHF. Here the CDR3 DNA reads TGTGCCAGCAGCGTAGGACAGTCTAGCAATCAGCCCCAGCATTTT.

Only one count was recorded for this clone. The CDR3 nucleotides read TGTGCCAGCAGTGCCGATTCGGGGTCCTACAATGAGCAGTTCTTC. This encodes CASSADSGSYNEQFF. The rearrangement links TRBV6-5 to TRBJ2-1; D perhaps matches TRBD2 (5 bases). CDR1 MNHEY and CDR2 SVGAGI come from the germline V gene. The CDR3 spans 15 residues. V lost 5 bases to trimming and J lost 1 base, with 12 bases between them.

CDR3 DNA sequence: TGTGCCAGCAGCTTAGCGCAGGGACAGATCACAGATACGCAGTATTTT. It codes for CASSLAQGQITDTQYF. The chain links TRBV7-6 to TRBJ2-3, with TRBD1 matching over 7 bases. With 0 bases clipped from V and 2 bases from J, the junction kept 5 bases outside the gene matches. The CDR3 is 16 amino acids. CDR1 and CDR2 (germline): SGHVS, FNYEAQ.

This clone came up a few times. The chain has TRBV29-1 and TRBJ1-2; a possible D gene is TRBD1 (6 bases). The ends were cut back, 7 bases at V and 3 bases at J, with 12 bases in the middle. This CDR3 comprises 12 residues. The germline CDR1 and CDR2 sequences are SQVTM and ANQGSEA. This chain's CDR3 is CSGKDSYYGYTF. The CDR3 DNA sequence: TGCAGCGGGAAGGACAGTTACTATGGCTACACCTTC.